The sequence of this T cell receptor beta chain was determined in a study of cytomegalovirus exposure and HLA in healthy donors. Points from the study as a whole: Reported findings show TCR beta sequences accurately forecast HLA-A and HLA-B alleles in most subjects. Previously analyzed data showed that most TCR beta V segments were productive at a frequency of about 87% or about 30%. According to the study, around 150 TCR beta chains were cytomegalovirus-associated.

The PCR had 60 Vbeta and 13 Jbeta primers. Assay: immunoSEQ multiplex PCR; the TCRdb copy retains only in-frame clones and omits some. Among some 87,000 clones listed, around 77% were seen once. Points on this clone: What it binds is not known.

V lost 0 bases, J lost 7 bases, and 12 bases stayed unmatched. CDR1 MNHEY and CDR2 SVGAGI come from the germline V gene. The CDR3 is 16 residues long. This sequence joins TRBV6-5 and TRBJ2-7; 7 bases fit TRBD2. This sequence was found in a man aged 45 to 65 in good health and CMV-seropositive. The material sequenced was PBMCs. CDR3 DNA sequence: TGTGCCAGCAGTTACTCTAAGGGGAGGGGTCCTCGGGAGCAGTACTTC. This gives the protein CASSYSKGRGPREQYF.